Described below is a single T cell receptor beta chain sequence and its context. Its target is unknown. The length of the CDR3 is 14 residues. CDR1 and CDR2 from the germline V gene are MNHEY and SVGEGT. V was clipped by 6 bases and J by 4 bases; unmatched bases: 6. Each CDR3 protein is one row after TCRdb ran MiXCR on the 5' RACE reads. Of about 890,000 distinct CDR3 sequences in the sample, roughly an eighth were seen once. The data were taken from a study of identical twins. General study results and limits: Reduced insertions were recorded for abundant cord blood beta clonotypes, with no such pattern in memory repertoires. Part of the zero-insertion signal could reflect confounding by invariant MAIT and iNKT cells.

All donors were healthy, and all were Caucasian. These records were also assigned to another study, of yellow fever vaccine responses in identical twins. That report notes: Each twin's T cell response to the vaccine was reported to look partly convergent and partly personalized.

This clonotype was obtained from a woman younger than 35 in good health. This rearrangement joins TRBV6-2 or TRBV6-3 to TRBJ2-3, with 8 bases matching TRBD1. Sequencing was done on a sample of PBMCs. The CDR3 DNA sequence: TGTGCCAGCAGCCTGGACAGGGAGTCAGATACGCAGTATTTT. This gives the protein CASSLDRESDTQYF.